The 7 T cell receptor beta chains below were found in one sample sequenced in a study of cytomegalovirus exposure and HLA in healthy donors. TCRdb keeps only in-frame clones here, not all; method: immunoSEQ multiplex PCR. The profile shows about 130,000 clones, 82% of them singletons. Sequenced input: PBMCs. The receptors derive from a man younger than 40 in good health and CMV-seropositive.

The genes are TRBV2 and TRBJ2-2; D is unresolved. Trimming removed 5 bases at V and 0 bases at J, with 4 bases between. Germline V lookup: CDR1 SNHLY, CDR2 FYNNEI. This CDR3 is built from 13 residues. For the CDR3, the DNA is TGTGCCAGCAGTTTCTCGAACACCGGGGAGCTGTTTTTT. Translation gives CASSFSNTGELFF.

The chain recombines TRBV7-2 with TRBJ1-2; 9 positions agree with TRBD1. This CDR3 has 16 amino acids. From germline, CDR1 is SGHTA and CDR2 FQGNSA. V dropped 4 bases and J dropped 2; count of bases not matched to a gene: 8. The DNA of the CDR3 is TGTGCCAGCAGCTCACAACAGGGGGCTGGGAACTATGGCTACACCTTC. This sequence encodes CASSSQQGAGNYGYTF.

This chain links TRBV4-1 with TRBJ1-2; D unresolved. Between the trimmed V and J ends, which lost 0 bases and 6 bases, there was a span of 20 bases. Germline loops: CDR1 MGHRA, CDR2 YSYEKL. This CDR3 has 17 residues. CDR3 coding DNA: TGCGCCAGCAGCCAAGATACCGGGCGTTCGGGAAGTGATGGCTACACCTTC. Protein sequence: CASSQDTGRSGSDGYTF.

This clone has a single count. The chain employs TRBV11-2 and TRBJ1-5, with a possible D match to TRBD1 (5 bases). The CDR3 is 16 residues long. The V end lost 4 bases, the J end lost 4 bases, and 17 bases lay between the germline ends. CDR1 and CDR2 from the germline V gene are SGHAT and FQNNGV. In DNA form, the CDR3 reads TGTGCCAGCAGCTCATTGGTAGGGGCGCCGAATCAGCCCCAGCATTTT. As protein: CASSSLVGAPNQPQHF. Complete variable domain (other parts from reference TRBV11-2 and TRBJ1-5): EAGVAQSPRYKIIEKRQSVAFWCNPISGHATLYWYQQILGQGPKLLIQFQNNGVVDDSQLPKDRFSAERLKGVDSTLKIQPAKLEDSAVYLCASSSLVGAPNQPQHFGDGTRLSIL.

The chain carries TRBV7-9 and TRBJ2-1, with a weak D call TRBD2 (6 bases). CDR1 SEHNR and CDR2 FQNEAQ come from the germline V gene (reference sequence). The ends were cut back, 6 bases at V and 9 bases at J, with 24 bases in the middle. This CDR3 has 16 residues. This CDR3 reads CASSRCSSGTCFEQFF. CDR3 in DNA: TGTGCCAGCAGTCGATGCTCGTCCGGGACTTGTTTTGAGCAGTTCTTC.

The genes are TRBV5-1 and TRBJ1-3, with no clear D. Per the germline V gene, CDR1 is SGHRS and CDR2 is YFSETQ. The CDR3 contains 15 residues. The V and J ends lost 0 bases and 0 bases respectively, with 7 bases between them. The CDR3 loop reads CASSLDRSSGNTIYF. The CDR3 coding sequence is TGCGCCAGCAGCTTGGACCGTAGCTCTGGAAACACCATATATTTT.

In this sample, this clone turned up a few times. V gene TRBV7-9 combines with J gene TRBJ1-5; 7 bases align to TRBD1. The length of the CDR3 is 14 residues. Per the germline V gene, CDR1 is SEHNR and CDR2 is FQNEAQ (reference sequence). The V gene end was trimmed by 3 bases and the J gene end by 2 bases; junction bases not matched to a gene: 1. The CDR3 region has the DNA TGTGCCAGCAGCTTCGGACAGGGCAATCAGCCCCAGCATTTT. It encodes CASSFGQGNQPQHF.